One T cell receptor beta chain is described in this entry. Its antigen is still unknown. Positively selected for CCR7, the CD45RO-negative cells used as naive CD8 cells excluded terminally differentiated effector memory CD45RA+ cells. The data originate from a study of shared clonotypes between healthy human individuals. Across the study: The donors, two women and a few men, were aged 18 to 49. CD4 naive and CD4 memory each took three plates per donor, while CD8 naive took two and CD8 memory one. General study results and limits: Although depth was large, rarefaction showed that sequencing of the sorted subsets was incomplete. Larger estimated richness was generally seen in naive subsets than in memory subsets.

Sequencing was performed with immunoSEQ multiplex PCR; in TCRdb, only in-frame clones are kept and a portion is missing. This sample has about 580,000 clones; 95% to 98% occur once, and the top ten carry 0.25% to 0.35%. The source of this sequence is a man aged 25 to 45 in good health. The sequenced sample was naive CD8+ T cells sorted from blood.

As DNA, the CDR3 is TGCGCCAGCAGCCAAGGTCGCTTTGGTACAGGGGACGGAAACACCATATATTTT. Translated, it gives CASSQGRFGTGDGNTIYF. V and J are TRBV4-1 and TRBJ1-3, with 7 bases lining up with TRBD1. CDR1 MGHRA and CDR2 YSYEKL come from the germline V gene. The V and J ends lost 1 base and 4 bases, in that order; junction bases with no gene match: 13. The CDR3 runs 18 residues.